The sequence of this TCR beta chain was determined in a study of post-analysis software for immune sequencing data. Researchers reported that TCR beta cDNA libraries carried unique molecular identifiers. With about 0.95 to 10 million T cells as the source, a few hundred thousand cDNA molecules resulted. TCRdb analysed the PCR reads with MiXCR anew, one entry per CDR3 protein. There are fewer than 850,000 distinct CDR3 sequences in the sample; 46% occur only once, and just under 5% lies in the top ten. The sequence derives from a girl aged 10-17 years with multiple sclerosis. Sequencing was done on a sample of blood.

CDR3 region: CMVASRSPGDTQYF. The DNA of the CDR3 is TGCATGGTCGCTAGCCGATCTCCCGGAGATACGCAGTATTTT. This chain joins TRBV29-1 and TRBJ2-3, with D possibly being TRBD2 (5 bases). This CDR3 region has 14 residues. CDR1 and CDR2 from the germline V gene are SQVTM and ANQGSEA.